Below are 17 T cell receptor beta chains sequenced from a single sample in a study of T cell responses to AZD1222 COVID-19 vaccine. TCRdb's table, derived via immunoSEQ multiplex PCR, lists solely in-frame clones and lacks some. The sample yields some 120,000 clones, approximately 85% seen once. The sample was peripheral blood, taken 28 days after the second AZD1222 dose. These receptors all come from an adult who received the AZD1222 COVID-19 vaccine.

V is TRBV30 and J is TRBJ1-1; D is possibly TRBD1 (5 bases). The V gene's germline CDR1 is GTSNPN and CDR2 SVGIG (reference sequence). V was cut by 3 bases and J by 0 bases, with 14 bases left in between. CDR3 size: 15 residues. The chain's CDR3 is CAWRAAGTMNTEAFF. DNA of the CDR3: TGTGCCTGGAGAGCGGCGGGGACGATGAACACTGAAGCTTTCTTT. Complete variable domain (other parts from reference TRBV30 and TRBJ1-1): SQTIHQWPATLVQPVGSPLSLECTVEGTSNPNLYWYRQAAGRGLQLLFYSVGIGQISSEVPQNLSASRPQDRQFILSSKKLLLSDSGFYLCAWRAAGTMNTEAFFGQGTRLTVV.

This chain uses TRBV12-5 with TRBJ1-2, with D maybe TRBD1 (6 bases). This CDR3 has 15 amino acids. The germline V gene has CDR1 LGHNT and CDR2 FRNRAP. V was shortened by 1 base and J by 2 bases, with 11 bases between the two germline ends. In DNA form, the CDR3 reads TGTGCTAGTGGTTTGGGGTACAGGGAGAACTATGGCTACACCTTC. The encoded protein is CASGLGYRENYGYTF.

The chain is built from TRBV15 and TRBJ1-5; D remains ambiguous. CDR1 LNHNV and CDR2 YYDKDF come from the germline V gene (reference sequence). The CDR3 totals 15 residues. Trimming cost V 1 base and J 2 bases, with 9 bases left between them. The CDR3 reads CATSRARLGNQPQHF. DNA for the CDR3: TGTGCCACCAGCAGAGCCAGGCTCGGCAATCAGCCCCAGCATTTT. Based on the CDR3 plus reference TRBV15 and TRBJ1-5, the full variable domain is DAMVIQNPRYQVTQFGKPVTLSCSQTLNHNVMYWYQQKSSQAPKLLFHYYDKDFNNEADTPDNFQSRRPNTSFCFLDIRSPGLGDTAMYLCATSRARLGNQPQHFGDGTRLSIL.

This chain connects TRBV15 to TRBJ2-7; TRBD1 matches 8 bases. The CDR3 covers 17 residues. The V and J ends lost 0 bases and 0 bases, in that order; junction bases with no gene match: 7. Germline V lookup: CDR1 LNHNV, CDR2 YYDKDF (reference sequence). The CDR3 DNA follows: TGTGCCACCAGCAGAGAGGGGACAGGACCCCTCTCCTACGAGCAGTACTTC. Translation: CATSREGTGPLSYEQYF.

About this clone: Other DNA sequences within the sample encode an identical CDR3. The chain carries TRBV28 and TRBJ2-3, with TRBD2 matching 10 bases. With V trimmed by 4 bases and J by 7 bases, 11 bases remained unmatched. The CDR3 covers 16 residues. Germline CDR1 MDHEN, CDR2 SYDVKM. CDR3 coding DNA: TGTGCCAGCAGTTCGTACGGAGCGGGGGGGGGAAATACGCAGTATTTT. It codes for CASSSYGAGGGNTQYF.

This clone was seen a single time. The gene calls are TRBV28 and TRBJ1-5; unclear D gene. Germline CDR1 reads MDHEN; CDR2 reads SYDVKM. Trimming removed 5 bases from V and 5 bases from J, with 13 bases in between. CDR3 length: 14 amino acids. CDR3 DNA sequence: TGTGCCAGCAGTGGTCCATTAGGGTATCAGCCCCAGCATTTT. Translation gives CASSGPLGYQPQHF.

The V and J genes are TRBV7-9 and TRBJ1-1, with no clear D. Trimming shortened V by 8 bases and J by 0 bases, and 13 bases separated the two germline ends. Germline lookup yields CDR1 SEHNR and CDR2 FQNEAQ (reference sequence). This CDR3 is 14 amino acids long. The CDR3 bases are TGTGCCAGCGTTGCGGAGTGGATGAACACTGAAGCTTTCTTT. The encoded protein is CASVAEWMNTEAFF.

A word on this clone: The same CDR3 can be traced to other DNA sequences in this sample. The genes are TRBV19 and TRBJ1-2; D unclear. V was pared by 1 base and J by 3 bases, with 9 bases between. The CDR3 consists of 14 residues. CDR1 LNHDA and CDR2 SQIVND come from the germline V gene (reference sequence). DNA for the CDR3: TGTGCCAGTAGTATAGGAGCTGAGGACTATGGCTACACCTTC. This encodes CASSIGAEDYGYTF.

This chain links TRBV9 with TRBJ1-2; no clear D gene. V gave up 0 bases and J gave up 4 bases, with 10 bases separating them. The germline V gene encodes CDR1 SGDLS and CDR2 YYNGEE. The CDR3 totals 14 residues. The CDR3 spells CASSVDSSFYGYTF. The CDR3 DNA reads TGTGCCAGCAGCGTAGACAGCAGCTTCTATGGCTACACCTTC.

The chain has TRBV27 and TRBJ1-5, with 8 nucleotides matching TRBD1. The length of the CDR3 is 16 residues. With 5 bases clipped from V and 0 bases from J, the junction kept 6 bases outside the gene matches. Germline CDR1 is MNHEY and CDR2 is SMNVEV (reference sequence). The CDR3 nucleotides are TGTGCCAGCAGTAACAGGGGGGGATATAGCAATCAGCCCCAGCATTTT. This codes for CASSNRGGYSNQPQHF.

The chain is built from TRBV2 and TRBJ2-1; possible D gene TRBD2, 7 bases. Germline CDR1 SNHLY, CDR2 FYNNEI. CDR3 length: 15 amino acids. V dropped 4 bases and J dropped 0 bases, with 10 bases sitting between them. The CDR3 bases are TGTGCCAGCAGTGGCGGGGGCCTCTCCTACAATGAGCAGTTCTTC. Its translation: CASSGGGLSYNEQFF.

CDR3 in DNA: TGTGCCAGCAGTCGAAGTAGGACTGTTTCACCCCTCCACTTT. Protein sequence: CASSRSRTVSPLHF. The chain uses TRBV28 and TRBJ1-6; D unresolved. The germline V gene encodes CDR1 MDHEN and CDR2 SYDVKM. V was clipped by 5 bases and J by 9 bases, with 14 bases between them. The CDR3 has 14 residues.

The rearrangement links TRBV6-6 to TRBJ2-2, with unresolved D. Trimming left V 2 bases short and J 5 bases short, with 3 bases between. The CDR3 contains 12 residues. Germline CDR1 reads MNHNY; CDR2 reads SVGAGI (reference sequence). CDR3 loop: CASSYRTGELFF. In DNA, the CDR3 is TGTGCCAGCAGTTACCGGACCGGGGAGCTGTTTTTT.

The chain is built from TRBV3-1 (or the pseudogene TRBV3-2) and TRBJ1-2; D ambiguous. The germline gives CDR1 LGHDT, CDR2 YNNKEL (reference sequence). This CDR3 is built from 14 residues. V was clipped by 0 bases and J by 8 bases, with 13 bases between them. CDR3 loop: CASSQEYVGFGYTF. The CDR3 DNA is TGTGCCAGCAGCCAAGAGTACGTGGGGTTCGGCTACACCTTC.

The rearrangement links TRBV24-1 to TRBJ1-2, with a tentative D call TRBD1 (6 bases). CDR1 is KGHDR and CDR2 is SFDVKD in the germline V gene. CDR3 length: 13 residues. The V end was cut by 11 bases, the J end by 1 base, with 13 bases between. The CDR3 region is CAIRDTVNYGYTF. CDR3 sequence (DNA): TGTGCCATCAGGGACACGGTTAACTATGGCTACACCTTC.

The CDR3 loop reads CASSLGLASPYEQYF. The CDR3 nucleotides read TGTGCCAGCAGCTTAGGACTAGCTTCCCCCTACGAGCAGTACTTC. The chain recombines TRBV11-1 with TRBJ2-7, with 7 bases lining up with TRBD2. Per germline, CDR1 SGHAT and CDR2 FQDESV (reference sequence). J lost 2 bases, V lost 1 base, and 5 bases had no gene match. The CDR3 covers 15 residues.

The V gene is TRBV6-5, the J gene TRBJ2-1; D is unresolved. CDR3 length: 12 residues. CDR1 and CDR2 (germline): MNHEY, SVGAGI. V was pared by 0 bases and J by 8 bases, with 5 bases between. CDR3 region: CASSYSMDEQFF. The CDR3 DNA reads as TGTGCCAGCAGTTACTCGATGGATGAGCAGTTCTTC.